The next 30 T cell receptor beta chains were all read from a single sample in a study of response to subunit inactivated influenza vaccine. TCRdb called the RT-PCR reads again in MiXCR, with one record for every CDR3 protein. The sample records about 830,000 distinct CDR3 sequences, roughly 20% being singletons. The sample was PBMCs from blood, taken around 5 days after vaccination. The receptors were gathered from a man in his forties or fifties who received an inactivated influenza vaccine.

This chain connects TRBV10-3 to TRBJ1-1, with D possibly TRBD1 on 6 matching bases. Trimming took off 6 bases at V and 5 bases at J, with 10 bases between the two ends. CDR3 length: 12 residues. Germline V lookup: CDR1 ENHRY, CDR2 SYGVKD. The CDR3: CAIRAGETEAFF. The CDR3 DNA sequence: TGTGCCATCAGGGCAGGGGAAACTGAAGCTTTCTTT.

V usage is TRBV4-3 and J usage is TRBJ2-1; unclear D gene. The CDR3 contains 13 residues. V lost 1 base to trimming and J lost 3 bases, with 4 bases between them. In germline, CDR1 is LGHNA, CDR2 YSLEER. CDR3 region: CASSQALYNEQFF. CDR3 coding DNA: TGCGCCAGCAGCCAAGCTCTCTACAATGAGCAGTTCTTC.

This clonotype was recorded a few times. V and J are TRBV20-1 and TRBJ1-1; no definite D call. There are 13 residues in the CDR3. Per the germline V gene, CDR1 is DFQATT and CDR2 is SNEGSKA (reference sequence). The germline V and J ends were trimmed by 3 bases and 5 bases, with 13 bases remaining between them. CDR3 nucleotide sequence: TGCAGTGCTAGGTACACGGTTATGACTGAAGCTTTCTTT. Its protein is CSARYTVMTEAFF.

The V and J genes are TRBV5-1 and TRBJ1-3; D ambiguous. This CDR3 contains 15 residues. Germline V gives CDR1 SGHRS, CDR2 YFSETQ. V was shortened by 4 bases and J by 1 base, with 12 bases between the two germline ends. In DNA, the CDR3 is TGCGCCAGCAGCCCTTGGGGTTTATCTGGAAACACCATATATTTT. It encodes CASSPWGLSGNTIYF.

The chain links TRBV30 to TRBJ1-1, with a possible D match to TRBD1 (5 bases). The CDR3 length is 13 residues. V was pared by 0 bases and J by 3 bases, with 8 bases between. Germline CDR1 is GTSNPN and CDR2 is SVGIG (reference sequence). For the CDR3, the DNA is TGTGCCTGGAGTGTAAGGGGAGACACTGAAGCTTTCTTT. Its protein is CAWSVRGDTEAFF.

The table lists this clonotype with many counts. The chain has TRBV29-1 and TRBJ2-1; D tentatively reads TRBD1 or TRBD2 (7 bases each). The germline V gene encodes CDR1 SQVTM and CDR2 ANQGSEA. The CDR3 runs to 16 residues. Here the CDR3 reads CSFGGETGRAYNEQFF. The CDR3 DNA sequence: TGCAGTTTTGGGGGGGAGACAGGGCGGGCATACAATGAGCAGTTCTTC.

The rearrangement joins TRBV7-8 to TRBJ2-7, with D hard to call. From germline, CDR1 is SGHVS and CDR2 FQNEAQ. CDR3 length: 12 residues. V lost 2 bases and J 6 bases, leaving 8 bases between the germline ends. The chain's CDR3 is CASSLNSGEQYF. The CDR3 coding sequence is TGTGCCAGCAGCTTAAATTCGGGCGAGCAGTACTTC.

Written as DNA, the CDR3 is TGTGCCACCAGCAGAGTGCGGGGGGGGGTCTACGAGCAGTACTTC. Residues: CATSRVRGGVYEQYF. This chain connects TRBV15 to TRBJ2-7, with 9 bases identical to TRBD2. CDR1 is LNHNV and CDR2 is YYDKDF in the germline V gene (reference sequence). The CDR3 loop spans 15 amino acids. Losses at the gene ends were 1 base for V and 3 bases for J; bases not matched to a gene: 4.

This clonotype was picked up many times. This chain connects TRBV7-2 to TRBJ2-5, with D perhaps TRBD1 (6 bases). V gave up 5 bases and J gave up 5 bases, with 12 bases separating them. CDR1 SGHTA and CDR2 FQGNSA come from the germline V gene. The CDR3 spans 13 residues. For the CDR3, the DNA is TGTGCCAGCAGCACCGGACAGTGGGAGACCCAGTACTTC. Protein sequence: CASSTGQWETQYF. The full variable domain, in which reference TRBV7-2 and TRBJ2-5 provide the parts outside the CDR3, is GAGVSQSPSNKVTEKGKDVELRCDPISGHTALYWYRQSLGQGLEFLIYFQGNSAPDKSGLPSDRFSAERTGGSVSTLTIQRTQQEDSAVYLCASSTGQWETQYFGPGTRLLVL.

This clonotype was found many times. J is TRBJ2-7 and V is TRBV12-3 or TRBV12-4, with TRBD1 matching 8 bases. The CDR3 is made up of 13 amino acids. Trimming took 8 bases from V and 1 from J; bases not matched to a gene: 4. The CDR3 spells CASGRTGSYEQYF. The CDR3 DNA is TGTGCCAGCGGGAGGACAGGGTCCTACGAGCAGTACTTC.

The chain joins TRBV12-3 or TRBV12-4 to TRBJ1-2; possibly TRBD1 for D (5 bases). This CDR3 spans 15 amino acids. Trimming stripped 5 bases from V and 7 bases from J, with 20 bases between. The CDR3 DNA reads TGTGCCAGCAGTGCCCACGGGGGACGTGCCGGTGGCTACACCTTC. This translates into CASSAHGGRAGGYTF.

This clonotype came up a few times. The rearrangement joins TRBV20-1 to TRBJ2-7, with 10 positions matching TRBD2. Per germline, CDR1 DFQATT and CDR2 SNEGSKA (reference sequence). The CDR3 contains 14 residues. V dropped 6 bases and J dropped 5; count of bases not matched to a gene: 10. CDR3 in DNA: TGCAGTGCCGGCCTAGCGGGAGTGGGAAACGAGCAGTACTTC. It yields the protein CSAGLAGVGNEQYF.

This clonotype has a count of ten or more. The J gene is TRBJ2-1, the V gene TRBV5-1; D may be TRBD2 (5 bases). The V and J ends lost 4 bases and 7 bases respectively, with 15 bases between them. The CDR3 has 14 residues. Germline CDR1 SGHRS, CDR2 YFSETQ. The chain's CDR3 is CASSQLGEGNEQFF. CDR3 nucleotides: TGCGCCAGCAGCCAGCTAGGTGAGGGTAATGAGCAGTTCTTC.

This clonotype was detected a few times. This chain links TRBV6-2 or TRBV6-3 with TRBJ2-1, with 10 bases lining up with TRBD2. The germline V gene encodes CDR1 MNHEY and CDR2 SVGEGT. This CDR3 contains 18 residues. Trimming cost V 9 bases and J 1 base; bases outside gene matches: 15. The CDR3, as DNA: TGTGCCAGTGGTCCTAGCGGGAGCTTCTCTGGATCCTACAATGAGCAGTTCTTC. Translation gives CASGPSGSFSGSYNEQFF.

This clonotype has only one observation. The V call is TRBV3-1, the J call TRBJ2-5, with 11 bases lining up with TRBD2. CDR3 length: 16 amino acids. V was clipped by 0 bases and J by 4 bases; unmatched bases: 4. CDR1 is LGHDT, CDR2 YNNKEL, per germline (reference sequence). CDR3 nucleotide sequence: TGTGCCAGCAGCCAAGATGGGCTAGCGGGAGGAGAGACCCAGTACTTC. The encoded protein is CASSQDGLAGGETQYF.

The CDR3, as DNA: TGTGCCAGCACTCTAGGGGGAAACACCATATATTTT. Residues: CASTLGGNTIYF. V is TRBV28 and J is TRBJ1-3; D remains unclear. The V gene's germline CDR1 is MDHEN and CDR2 SYDVKM. There are 12 residues in the CDR3. Trimming stripped 7 bases from V and 4 bases from J, with 8 bases between.

This clonotype was observed a few times. This rearrangement joins TRBV5-1 to TRBJ2-2; D remains unclear. The V and J ends lost 4 bases and 4 bases respectively, with 20 bases between them. The CDR3 is 17 residues long. CDR1 and CDR2 (germline): SGHRS, YFSETQ. The CDR3 nucleotides read TGCGCCAGCAGCCCCCGGCTCCTACAATGGGCCACCGGGGAGCTGTTTTTT. Translation: CASSPRLLQWATGELFF. Using reference TRBV5-1 and TRBJ2-2 for the parts outside the CDR3, the full variable domain is KAGVTQTPRYLIKTRGQQVTLSCSPISGHRSVSWYQQTPGQGLQFLFEYFSETQRNKGNFPGRFSGRQFSNSRSEMNVSTLELGDSALYLCASSPRLLQWATGELFFGEGSRLTVL.

This clonotype was detected only a few times. CDR3 sequence (DNA): TGTGCCAGCAGTTACCCACAGGGCCTCCAAGAGACCCAGTACTTC. Its translation: CASSYPQGLQETQYF. The J gene is TRBJ2-5, the V gene TRBV6-5; TRBD1 is a possible D gene (6 bases). Trimming shortened V by 2 bases and J by 1 base, and 11 bases separated the two germline ends. Germline lookup yields CDR1 MNHEY and CDR2 SVGAGI. CDR3 length equals 15 residues.

The genes are TRBV5-1 and TRBJ2-7; possibly TRBD1 or TRBD2 for D (5 bases each). Deletions cut 1 base from V and 7 bases from J, with 15 bases between. The CDR3 has 14 amino acids. The germline gives CDR1 SGHRS, CDR2 YFSETQ. CDR3 region: CASSLQQVPGEQYF. The DNA for the CDR3 is TGCGCCAGCAGCTTGCAACAGGTGCCGGGGGAGCAGTACTTC.

The rearrangement joins TRBV7-2 to TRBJ1-5; D is uncertain. V lost 0 bases and J lost 1, with 7 bases in between. The CDR3 is 15 residues long. Germline lookup yields CDR1 SGHTA and CDR2 FQGNSA. CDR3 sequence: CASSLASTSNQPQHF. The CDR3 DNA reads as TGTGCCAGCAGCTTAGCGTCCACGAGCAATCAGCCCCAGCATTTT.

The V and J genes are TRBV7-9 and TRBJ2-4, with TRBD2 matching 12 bases. V gave up 2 bases and J gave up 7 bases; unmatched junction bases: 6. This CDR3 spans 16 amino acids. In germline, CDR1 is SEHNR, CDR2 FQNEAQ (reference sequence). The CDR3 sequence is CASSLPLAGGGNIQYF. The CDR3 coding sequence is TGTGCCAGCAGCTTACCCCTAGCGGGAGGGGGGAACATTCAGTACTTC.

This clonotype was seen only a few times. The genes are TRBV14 and TRBJ1-2, with D hard to call. V shed 4 bases and J shed 5 bases, with 17 bases lying between them. Germline assignment: CDR1 SGHDN and CDR2 FVKESK. The CDR3 contains 15 residues. CDR3 protein: CASSPPGLPSYGYTF. Here the CDR3 DNA reads TGTGCCAGCAGCCCTCCCGGGCTACCTTCTTATGGCTACACCTTC.

This clonotype has just a few counts. This chain connects TRBV15 to TRBJ2-7; TRBD1 or TRBD2 may be the D gene (5 bases each). V shed 0 bases and J shed 3 bases, with 18 bases lying between them. The CDR3 contains 17 residues. Germline V gene lookup returns CDR1 LNHNV and CDR2 YYDKDF (reference sequence). In nucleotides, the CDR3 is TGTGCCACCAGCAGAGATTTCTGGGACGTAGTCCTCTACGAGCAGTACTTC. It yields the protein CATSRDFWDVVLYEQYF.

A few counts support this clonotype. This chain connects TRBV5-1 to TRBJ2-1, with TRBD2 matching 10 bases. The CDR3 consists of 16 residues. V dropped 1 base and J dropped 8; count of bases not matched to a gene: 9. Germline assignment: CDR1 SGHRS and CDR2 YFSETQ. The CDR3 nucleotides are TGCGCCAGCAGCTTGTGGAGCGGGAGGGCATTCGATGAGCAGTTCTTC. Residues: CASSLWSGRAFDEQFF.

CDR3 sequence reads: CASRTSIFFHEQFF. CDR3 sequence (DNA): TGTGCCAGCAGGACATCAATTTTTTTCCATGAGCAGTTCTTC. The chain couples TRBV12-3 or TRBV12-4 to TRBJ2-1; unclear D gene. The V gene lost 6 bases and the J gene lost 8 bases, with 17 bases spanning the gap. This CDR3 is built from 14 residues.

The sample holds many counts of this clonotype. Germline is not matched at one junction end, which may reflect a read error. The J gene is TRBJ2-7, the V gene TRBV18; unclear D gene. Germline assignment: CDR1 KGHSH and CDR2 LQKENI. The CDR3 runs to 13 residues. DNA for the CDR3: TGCGCCAGCAGCCCGACCAGCTCCTACGAGCAGTACTTC. Protein product: CASSPTSSYEQYF.

This chain joins TRBV10-3 and TRBJ2-3, with TRBD2 matching 13 bases. This CDR3 comprises 16 residues. With 2 bases clipped from V and 3 bases from J, the junction kept 2 bases outside the gene matches. Germline V gene sequence: CDR1 ENHRY, CDR2 SYGVKD. This chain's CDR3 is CAISEEGLAGTDTQYF. CDR3 bases: TGTGCCATCAGTGAGGAGGGACTAGCGGGAACAGATACGCAGTATTTT.

In the case of this clonotype: The junction does not match germline at one end; this may be a read error. Here the CDR3 DNA reads TGTGCCAGCAGTTTAATCCGGGATAGCAATGAGCAGGTCTTC. Translation: CASSLIRDSNEQVF. The J gene is TRBJ2-1, the V gene TRBV12-3 or TRBV12-4, with D possibly matching TRBD2 (5 bases). The CDR3 is made up of 14 amino acids.

The chain carries TRBV4-3 and TRBJ2-4; possible D gene TRBD2, 5 bases. This CDR3 comprises 13 residues. V was cut by 0 bases and J by 6 bases, with 6 bases left in between. The germline gives CDR1 LGHNA, CDR2 YSLEER. CDR3 sequence reads: CASSQDRGNIQYF. Written as DNA, the CDR3 is TGCGCCAGCAGCCAAGATCGGGGAAACATTCAGTACTTC.

This clonotype was seen more than once but under ten times. The rearrangement joins TRBV20-1 to TRBJ2-4; D gene unclear. Between the trimmed V and J ends, which lost 7 bases and 5 bases, there was a span of 9 bases. Germline lookup yields CDR1 DFQATT and CDR2 SNEGSKA (reference sequence). The CDR3 runs 11 residues. CDR3 nucleotide sequence: TGCAGTGTTCTCGCCCAAAACATTCAGTACTTC. Amino acids: CSVLAQNIQYF.